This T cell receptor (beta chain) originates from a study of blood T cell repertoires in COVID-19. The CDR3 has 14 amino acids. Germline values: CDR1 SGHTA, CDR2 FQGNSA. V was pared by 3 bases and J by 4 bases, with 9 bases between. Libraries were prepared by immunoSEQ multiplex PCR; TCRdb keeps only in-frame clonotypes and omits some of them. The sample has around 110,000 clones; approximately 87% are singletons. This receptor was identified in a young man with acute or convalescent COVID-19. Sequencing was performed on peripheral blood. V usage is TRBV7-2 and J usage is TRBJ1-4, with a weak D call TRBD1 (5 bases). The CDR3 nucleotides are TGTGCCAGCAGCTTGGGGACTAATAATGAAAAACTGTTTTTT. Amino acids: CASSLGTNNEKLFF.